This is a list of T cell receptor beta chains from one sample in a study of tumor-infiltrating lymphocytes in oesophageal squamous cell carcinoma. TCRdb reprocessed the PCR reads with MiXCR, giving one entry per CDR3 protein. The sample carries fewer than 15,000 distinct CDR3 sequences, 51% recorded once. Sample: blood. These receptors all come from a female donor with esophageal squamous cell carcinoma. Each CDR3 is given with its conserved first and last residue. Fields, in order: clone size, V gene, D gene, J gene, CDR3 DNA, CDR3 protein. The D gene is left open where the match is weak. A clone size is listed for some rows: how often the clone was seen (once, few, many), or a class if it is expanded.

.,TRBV7-2,.,TRBJ1-6,TGTGCCAGCAGCCCCCAGGGGAATAATTCACCCCTCCACTTT,CASSPQGNNSPLHF
.,TRBV7-3,TRBD2,TRBJ2-1,TGTGCCAGCAGCTACGGGGGACTAGAGGGCAATGAGCAGTTCTTC,CASSYGGLEGNEQFF
.,TRBV6-1,.,TRBJ2-5,TGTGCCAGCAGTCTAGCGTCCGGGAGAAAAGAGACCCAGTACTTC,CASSLASGRKETQYF
many,TRBV7-3,.,TRBJ2-3,TGTGCCAGCAGCCCGTCCTACCTAGGCACAGATACGCAGTATTTT,CASSPSYLGTDTQYF
.,TRBV7-6,.,TRBJ1-1,TGTGCCAGCAGCTTCCCTCCGCTTGGGTTAAACACTGAAGCTTTCTTT,CASSFPPLGLNTEAFF
.,TRBV25-1,.,TRBJ2-4,TGTGCCAGCAGTGAAGTAGGAAACATTCAGTACTTC,CASSEVGNIQYF
many,TRBV2,TRBD2,TRBJ2-5,TGTGCCAGCAGGGTGACTAGCGGGAGCCAAGAGACCCAGTACTTC,CASRVTSGSQETQYF
few,TRBV24-1,TRBD1,TRBJ2-3,TGTGCCACCAGTGATTTGGGACAGGGTAGCGCAGATACGCAGTATTTT,CATSDLGQGSADTQYF
many,TRBV18,.,TRBJ1-5,TGTGCCAGCTCACCGACAGCTTCTAGCAATCAGCCCCAGCATTTT,CASSPTASSNQPQHF
many,TRBV5-1,TRBD2,TRBJ2-1,TGCGCCAGCAGTCGTTATAGCGGGAGCTCCTACAATGAGCAGTTCTTC,CASSRYSGSSYNEQFF
.,TRBV6-1,.,TRBJ1-6,TGTGCCAGCAGTTCAGGACCCTATAATTCACCCCTCCACTTT,CASSSGPYNSPLHF
.,TRBV6-6,.,TRBJ1-3,TGTGCCAGCAGTTACTCTGGGGTGGCTGGAAACACCATATATTTT,CASSYSGVAGNTIYF